A selection of T cell receptor beta chains follows, all from one sample in a study of blood T cell repertoires in COVID-19. Some clones are missing from TCRdb's copy, which holds only in-frame ones; the method was immunoSEQ multiplex PCR. The sample includes some 170,000 clones, under 95% of them seen just once. Material: peripheral blood. The receptors here all came from a man in his 60s with active or convalescent COVID-19. CDR3s include the opening cysteine and the closing phenylalanine or tryptophan. D genes are given only for firm matches. Size is stated for part of the rows, as once, few or many counts, or as a class when the clone is expanded.

V	J	D	size	DNA	CDR3
TRBV19	TRBJ1-2	.	.	TGTGCCAGTATTTCGTATAACTATGGCTACACCTTC	CASISYNYGYTF
TRBV5-1	TRBJ1-1	.	.	TGCGCCAGCAGCTTGGCTCCTGGGAGCACTGAAGCTTTCTTT	CASSLAPGSTEAFF
TRBV5-6	TRBJ2-7	TRBD2	.	TGTGCCAGCACCCACTTCAGCGGGGGCGCCCCCTACGAGCAGTACTTC	CASTHFSGGAPYEQYF
TRBV6-2/TRBV6-3	TRBJ1-2	.	.	TGTGCCAGCAGCGCCCAGGGGAACTATGGCTACACCTTC	CASSAQGNYGYTF
TRBV2	TRBJ2-7	TRBD1	.	TGTGCCAGCGACTTGATGGCGGGGACAGGGGGCGGCGAGCAGTACTTC	CASDLMAGTGGGEQYF
TRBV11-3	TRBJ2-1	.	.	TGTGCCAGCAGCCCAGTCGGGGGTGAGCAGTTCTTC	CASSPVGGEQFF
TRBV29-1	TRBJ1-1	.	.	TGCAGCGTCGCGGGGGGGTGGGAAAGCTCGGACACTGAAGCTTTCTTT	CSVAGGWESSDTEAFF
TRBV30	TRBJ1-3	.	.	TGTGCCTGGAGTGTACTTGGGGGCAACGGAAACACCATATATTTT	CAWSVLGGNGNTIYF
TRBV14	TRBJ1-5	TRBD1	.	TGTGCCAGCAGCCAAGTCCCGGACAGGTTCGGCAATCAGCCCCAGCATTTT	CASSQVPDRFGNQPQHF
TRBV2	TRBJ2-7	TRBD1	once	TGTGCCAGCAGTGGGATGGACAGGGGTAGAAACGAGCAGTACTTC	CASSGMDRGRNEQYF
TRBV4-1	TRBJ2-7	TRBD1	.	TGCGCCAGCAGCCAGTCCGGGACAGGGGGTTACGAGCAGTACTTC	CASSQSGTGGYEQYF
TRBV11-2	TRBJ1-1	.	.	TGTGCCAGCAGCTTAGCAGGGCCTGAAGCTTTCTTT	CASSLAGPEAFF
TRBV6-5	TRBJ2-7	TRBD1	.	TGTGCCAGCAGTTACTCGGGACAGGGGGGGTCCTACGAGCAGTACTTC	CASSYSGQGGSYEQYF
TRBV7-2	TRBJ1-2	.	.	TGTGCCAGCAGCTTAGGGAGCCGACCTTCTAACTATGGCTACACCTTC	CASSLGSRPSNYGYTF
TRBV18	TRBJ2-7	TRBD2	.	TGTGCCAGCTCACAAACTCTAGCGGGATCCTACGAGCAGTACTTC	CASSQTLAGSYEQYF
TRBV19	TRBJ1-1	.	.	TGTGCCAGTAGTATCAGCGGTGGGGCTGAAGCTTTCTTT	CASSISGGAEAFF
TRBV7-9	TRBJ1-1	TRBD1	.	TGTGCCACCAATAGGGACAGAAGGAACACTGAAGCTTTCTTT	CATNRDRRNTEAFF
TRBV10-3	TRBJ2-5	TRBD2	.	TGTGCCATCAGTGTATCTAGCGGGAGTACAGAGACCCAGTACTTC	CAISVSSGSTETQYF
TRBV29-1	TRBJ1-1	TRBD1	.	TGCAGCGTGGGACCCGGGACAGGGGAGGGGAGGGGCACTGAAGCTTTCTTT	CSVGPGTGEGRGTEAFF
TRBV2	TRBJ2-2	.	.	TGTGCCAGCAGTGGAGGATTAGGTTACACCGGGGAGCTGTTTTTT	CASSGGLGYTGELFF
TRBV4-2	TRBJ1-4	.	.	TGTGCCAGCAGCCAAGGGGGGGGGACGAATGAAAAACTGTTTTTT	CASSQGGGTNEKLFF
TRBV3-1/TRBV3-2	TRBJ2-7	.	.	TGTGCCAGCAGCCAAACCCTGAGATGGGAGCAGTACTTC	CASSQTLRWEQYF
TRBV11-3	TRBJ2-7	.	.	TGTGCCAGCAGCTTCGGGTCGGGCTACGAGCAGTACTTC	CASSFGSGYEQYF
TRBV19	TRBJ2-3	TRBD2	.	TGTGCCAGTAGTCGACTAGCTGGCACAGATACGCAGTATTTT	CASSRLAGTDTQYF
TRBV5-8	TRBJ2-2	.	.	TGTGCCAGCAGCTTAAGCGGAACGAACACCGGGGAGCTGTTTTTT	CASSLSGTNTGELFF
TRBV5-1	TRBJ2-7	.	once	TGCGCCAGCAGCCGGCTCGGGGGGCGCGTATACGAGCAGTACTTC	CASSRLGGRVYEQYF
TRBV5-1	TRBJ2-2	.	.	TGCGCCAGCAGCTTGGAGGGAGGTTGGACCGGGGAGCTGTTTTTT	CASSLEGGWTGELFF
TRBV30	TRBJ1-2	.	.	TGTGCCTGGAGTGAGATCCCTAGGGACACCTATGGCTACACCTTC	CAWSEIPRDTYGYTF
TRBV5-1	TRBJ1-2	.	once	TGCGCCAGCAGCTTCGGGGGTGAAGGCGGCTACACCTTC	CASSFGGEGGYTF
TRBV30	TRBJ2-4	.	once	TGTGCCTGGAGTGTAGTGGGGCCCCAAAACATTCAGTACTTC	CAWSVVGPQNIQYF